A selection of T cell receptor beta chains follows, all from one sample in a study of blood T cell repertoires in COVID-19. The repertoire was sequenced with immunoSEQ multiplex PCR; TCRdb's copy has only in-frame clones and lacks some. The sample shows some 250,000 clones, around 82% of them seen only once. The sample comprised peripheral blood. These receptors were taken from a woman aged 18-35 years with acute or convalescent COVID-19. Each CDR3 is given with its conserved first and last residue. D genes are given only for firm matches. Part of the rows lack a size; the others show once, few, many or a class for expanded clones.

CDR3 protein: CASALAGVETQYF; CDR3 DNA: TGTGCCAGCGCGCTAGCGGGAGTTGAGACCCAGTACTTC; J gene: TRBJ2-5; clone size: -; D gene: TRBD2; V gene: TRBV2
CDR3 protein: CASSPPGGGVPTGANVLTF; CDR3 DNA: TGTGCCAGCAGCCCACCGGGGGGGGGAGTCCCAACTGGGGCCAACGTCCTGACTTTC; J gene: TRBJ2-6; clone size: -; D gene: TRBD2; V gene: TRBV7-9
CDR3 protein: CASSQGRQGEAYNSPLHF; CDR3 DNA: TGCGCCAGCAGCCAAGGTAGGCAGGGCGAGGCCTATAATTCACCCCTCCACTTT; J gene: TRBJ1-6; clone size: -; D gene: -; V gene: TRBV4-1
CDR3 protein: CASSPIDREGYEQYF; CDR3 DNA: TGTGCCAGCAGCCCGATCGACAGGGAAGGTTACGAGCAGTACTTC; J gene: TRBJ2-7; clone size: -; D gene: TRBD1; V gene: TRBV14
CDR3 protein: CASSSEETQYF; CDR3 DNA: TGTGCCAGCTCATCCGAAGAGACCCAGTACTTC; J gene: TRBJ2-5; clone size: -; D gene: -; V gene: TRBV18
CDR3 protein: CASSQDPTSLSSIYTYEQYF; CDR3 DNA: TGCGCCAGCAGCCAAGATCCCACTAGCCTCTCCAGCATCTACACCTACGAGCAGTACTTC; J gene: TRBJ2-7; clone size: -; D gene: -; V gene: TRBV4-3
CDR3 protein: CASSLWTGDVDQPQHF; CDR3 DNA: TGTGCCAGCAGTTTATGGACAGGGGACGTTGATCAGCCCCAGCATTTT; J gene: TRBJ1-5; clone size: -; D gene: TRBD1; V gene: TRBV28
CDR3 protein: CASSRWGGTEAFF; CDR3 DNA: TGTGCCAGCAGTAGATGGGGAGGTACTGAAGCTTTCTTT; J gene: TRBJ1-1; clone size: few; D gene: -; V gene: TRBV27
CDR3 protein: CASSRQGVGEQYF; CDR3 DNA: TGTGCCAGCAGTCGACAGGGGGTAGGTGAGCAGTACTTC; J gene: TRBJ2-7; clone size: -; D gene: TRBD1; V gene: TRBV6-5
CDR3 protein: CASSPSLAPEGTDTQYF; CDR3 DNA: TGTGCCAGCAGCCCTTCACTAGCGCCTGAGGGCACAGATACGCAGTATTTT; J gene: TRBJ2-3; clone size: -; D gene: TRBD2; V gene: TRBV7-2
CDR3 protein: CASSLAAAPGDTQYF; CDR3 DNA: TGTGCCAGCAGTTTGGCGGCGGCGCCGGGGGATACGCAGTATTTT; J gene: TRBJ2-3; clone size: -; D gene: -; V gene: TRBV28
CDR3 protein: CASSVSQGATEAFF; CDR3 DNA: TGTGCCAGCAGCGTGTCCCAGGGGGCCACTGAAGCTTTCTTT; J gene: TRBJ1-1; clone size: -; D gene: TRBD1; V gene: TRBV9
CDR3 protein: CASSSPGTVSGNTIYF; CDR3 DNA: TGTGCCAGCAGCTCCCCAGGGACAGTCTCTGGAAACACCATATATTTT; J gene: TRBJ1-3; clone size: -; D gene: TRBD1; V gene: TRBV13
CDR3 protein: CASTNGLAGETDTQYF; CDR3 DNA: TGTGCCAGCACCAACGGACTAGCGGGAGAAACAGATACGCAGTATTTT; J gene: TRBJ2-3; clone size: few; D gene: TRBD2; V gene: TRBV28
CDR3 protein: CASSTDSNYGYTF; CDR3 DNA: TGTGCCAGCAGCACGGACAGTAACTATGGCTACACCTTC; J gene: TRBJ1-2; clone size: -; D gene: -; V gene: TRBV9
CDR3 protein: CASSLSLARSYEQYF; CDR3 DNA: TGCGCCAGCAGCTTGTCCCTAGCGAGATCCTACGAGCAGTACTTC; J gene: TRBJ2-7; clone size: -; D gene: -; V gene: TRBV5-1
CDR3 protein: CASSEGAGGSTDTQYF; CDR3 DNA: TGTGCCAGCAGTGAAGGCGCGGGAGGAAGCACAGATACGCAGTATTTT; J gene: TRBJ2-3; clone size: many; D gene: TRBD2; V gene: TRBV2
CDR3 protein: CASSQSGQVDLGGNTIYF; CDR3 DNA: TGCGCCAGCAGTCAATCGGGACAGGTAGACTTGGGTGGAAACACCATATATTTT; J gene: TRBJ1-3; clone size: -; D gene: TRBD1; V gene: TRBV23-1
CDR3 protein: CASSYGTGYVYEQYF; CDR3 DNA: TGTGCCAGCAGTTACGGGACAGGGTATGTTTACGAGCAGTACTTC; J gene: TRBJ2-7; clone size: once; D gene: TRBD1; V gene: TRBV6-5
CDR3 protein: CALRGTSSGRQYF; CDR3 DNA: TGTGCCCTCCGGGGGACTAGCAGCGGACGGCAGTACTTC; J gene: TRBJ2-7; clone size: -; D gene: TRBD2; V gene: TRBV6-6
CDR3 protein: CASSDRREPYNEQFF; CDR3 DNA: TGTGCCAGCAGCGACAGGAGGGAACCCTACAATGAGCAGTTCTTC; J gene: TRBJ2-1; clone size: -; D gene: -; V gene: TRBV9
CDR3 protein: CASSQHVGGFADTQYF; CDR3 DNA: TGTGCCAGCAGCCAGCACGTCGGGGGTTTCGCAGATACGCAGTATTTT; J gene: TRBJ2-3; clone size: -; D gene: -; V gene: TRBV7-8
CDR3 protein: CASSRAGTASDTQYF; CDR3 DNA: TGTGCCAGCAGTAGAGCCGGGACAGCCAGCGATACGCAGTATTTT; J gene: TRBJ2-3; clone size: few; D gene: TRBD1; V gene: TRBV6-5
CDR3 protein: CASSPGQGAPNEQFF; CDR3 DNA: TGTGCCAGTAGTCCGGGACAGGGGGCGCCGAATGAGCAGTTCTTC; J gene: TRBJ2-1; clone size: once; D gene: TRBD1; V gene: TRBV19
CDR3 protein: CASSTGFYNEQFF; CDR3 DNA: TGTGCCAGCAGCACGGGATTTTACAATGAGCAGTTCTTC; J gene: TRBJ2-1; clone size: -; D gene: -; V gene: TRBV11-2
CDR3 protein: CASSIGTAGGIYHEQFF; CDR3 DNA: TGTGCCAGTAGTATAGGTACGGCGGGGGGGATTTACCATGAGCAGTTCTTC; J gene: TRBJ2-1; clone size: -; D gene: TRBD2; V gene: TRBV19
CDR3 protein: CATSDKLAGGWYF; CDR3 DNA: TGTGCCACCAGTGACAAACTAGCGGGAGGGTGGTATTTT; J gene: TRBJ2-3; clone size: -; D gene: TRBD2; V gene: TRBV24-1
CDR3 protein: CASTAGTHQPQHF; CDR3 DNA: TGTGCCAGCACCGCAGGGACTCATCAGCCCCAGCATTTT; J gene: TRBJ1-5; clone size: -; D gene: -; V gene: TRBV25-1